The 19 T cell receptor beta chains in this list originate from one sample, sequenced in a study of blood T cell repertoires in COVID-19. Assay used: immunoSEQ multiplex PCR; TCRdb lists only in-frame clones, some missing. Here the sample spans approximately 290,000 clones, approximately 85% being singletons. Sequencing used PBMCs or T cells enriched from blood (not recorded which). The receptors originated from a woman in her 30s who had recovered from COVID-19.

The chain joins TRBV24-1 to TRBJ2-2; D not certain. The germline V gene encodes CDR1 KGHDR and CDR2 SFDVKD. V was cut by 4 bases and J by 1 base, with 6 bases left in between. This CDR3 spans 14 amino acids. CDR3 in DNA: TGTGCCACCAGTGACTACAGGAACACCGGGGAGCTGTTTTTT. Translated: CATSDYRNTGELFF.

This chain uses TRBV30 with TRBJ1-1; D gene ambiguous. In germline, CDR1 is GTSNPN, CDR2 SVGIG (reference sequence). The ends were cut back, 3 bases at V and 3 bases at J, with 17 bases in the middle. The CDR3 spans 15 residues. DNA of the CDR3: TGTGCCTGGAGGTCCGGACCCCGAGGGCACACTGAAGCTTTCTTT. Its protein is CAWRSGPRGHTEAFF. The full variable domain, its missing parts supplied by reference TRBV30 and TRBJ1-1, is SQTIHQWPATLVQPVGSPLSLECTVEGTSNPNLYWYRQAAGRGLQLLFYSVGIGQISSEVPQNLSASRPQDRQFILSSKKLLLSDSGFYLCAWRSGPRGHTEAFFGQGTRLTVV.

This clone showed up just once. The chain recombines TRBV2 with TRBJ1-5, with D hard to call. CDR1 is SNHLY and CDR2 is FYNNEI in the germline V gene. V shed 3 bases and J shed 7 bases, with 7 bases lying between them. This CDR3 is built from 12 residues. CDR3 amino acids: CASSDAGQPQHF. CDR3 coding DNA: TGTGCCAGCAGTGATGCGGGCCAGCCCCAGCATTTT.

The chain combines TRBV28 with TRBJ1-2; weak D call: TRBD1 (6 bases). Trimming cost V 6 bases and J 8 bases, with 16 bases left between them. This CDR3 has 13 amino acids. Germline lookup yields CDR1 MDHEN and CDR2 SYDVKM. The CDR3 sequence is CASSLGASGGYTF. The CDR3 DNA is TGTGCCAGCAGCCTGGGGGCGTCTGGCGGCTACACCTTC.

This sequence joins TRBV7-8 and TRBJ1-5; 10 bases align to TRBD1. J gave up 4 bases and V 5 bases, and 14 bases lay outside the gene matches. Germline CDR1 is SGHVS and CDR2 is FQNEAQ. The CDR3 spans 18 residues. The CDR3 DNA reads as TGTGCCAGCAGCCAAGGGACAGGGGCTCTATTGGGGAATCAGCCCCAGCATTTT. Encoded protein: CASSQGTGALLGNQPQHF.

The table lists this clone with a count of one. Written as DNA, the CDR3 is TGCAGCGTTCGGGTGAGCCAAGAGACCCAGTACTTC. Its protein product is CSVRVSQETQYF. V gene TRBV29-1 combines with J gene TRBJ2-5; D gene unclear. This CDR3 contains 12 residues. The V end lost 5 bases, the J end lost 1 base, and 8 bases lay between the germline ends. Germline V gene lookup returns CDR1 SQVTM and CDR2 ANQGSEA.

The chain carries TRBV18 and TRBJ1-6, with no clear D. CDR3 length: 13 residues. V was clipped by 1 base and J by 7 bases, with 5 bases between them. Germline CDR1 and CDR2: KGHSH and LQKENI. The CDR3 DNA sequence: TGTGCCAGCTCACCACGTAGAAATTCACCCCTCCACTTT. Its translation is CASSPRRNSPLHF.

There are many counts of this clone. This chain uses TRBV19 with TRBJ2-2; 8 bases align to TRBD1. Germline V gives CDR1 LNHDA, CDR2 SQIVND (reference sequence). V lost 7 bases and J lost 5; bases outside the gene matches: 9. The CDR3 is 15 residues long. In nucleotides, the CDR3 is TGTGCCAGTAAAACTGACAGGGGAGTGACCGGGGAGCTGTTTTTT. Translated, it gives CASKTDRGVTGELFF.

The CDR3 reads CASSLGTTGERAYEQYF. DNA for the CDR3: TGTGCCAGCAGTTTGGGGACTACGGGGGAAAGGGCCTACGAGCAGTACTTC. This sequence joins TRBV28 and TRBJ2-7; the match to TRBD2 covers 7 bases. With 3 bases clipped from V and 2 bases from J, the junction kept 13 bases outside the gene matches. This CDR3 is 17 amino acids long. Germline V gene sequence: CDR1 MDHEN, CDR2 SYDVKM.

This sequence joins TRBV27 and TRBJ1-2; the match to TRBD1 covers 10 bases. Looked up from germline, CDR1 is MNHEY and CDR2 is SMNVEV (reference sequence). V trimming: 6 bases; J trimming: 4 bases; junction bases outside the gene matches: 8. This CDR3 has 15 residues. Here the CDR3 DNA reads TGTGCCAGCAGCCTCACGACAGGGGGCGGCTATGGCTACACCTTC. The encoded protein is CASSLTTGGGYGYTF.

The chain combines TRBV28 with TRBJ2-1; tentatively, D is TRBD2 (7 bases). The germline CDR1 and CDR2 sequences are MDHEN and SYDVKM. The CDR3 runs 15 residues. Between the trimmed V and J ends, which lost 2 bases and 0 bases, there was a span of 8 bases. CDR3 sequence reads: CASSLAGASYNEQFF. CDR3 in DNA: TGTGCCAGCAGTTTAGCGGGGGCCTCCTACAATGAGCAGTTCTTC. The full variable domain, in which reference TRBV28 and TRBJ2-1 provide the parts outside the CDR3, is DVKVTQSSRYLVKRTGEKVFLECVQDMDHENMFWYRQDPGLGLRLIYFSYDVKMKEKGDIPEGYSVSREKKERFSLILESASTNQTSMYLCASSLAGASYNEQFFGPGTRLTVL.

The chain uses TRBV7-2 and TRBJ2-1, with D hard to call. The germline V gene encodes CDR1 SGHTA and CDR2 FQGNSA. Trimming removed 1 base from V and 8 bases from J, with 15 bases in between. CDR3 length: 15 amino acids. The CDR3 spells CASSLGLFGVDEQFF. CDR3 nucleotide sequence: TGTGCCAGCAGCTTAGGCCTCTTTGGAGTGGATGAGCAGTTCTTC.

The chain couples TRBV5-1 to TRBJ2-5, with TRBD1 as a possible D gene (6 bases). The CDR3 is made up of 15 amino acids. V was pared by 0 bases and J by 6 bases, with 15 bases between. Looked up from germline, CDR1 is SGHRS and CDR2 is YFSETQ. This CDR3 is CASSLVSTGKQTQYF. CDR3 bases: TGCGCCAGCAGCTTGGTGTCCACAGGGAAACAGACCCAGTACTTC.

The CDR3 loop is CASSLLAASSYEQYF. The CDR3 coding sequence is TGCGCCAGCAGCCTGCTAGCGGCGAGCTCCTACGAGCAGTACTTC. The chain couples TRBV4-1 to TRBJ2-7, with 7 bases aligning to TRBD2. The V gene end was trimmed by 4 bases and the J gene end by 0 bases; junction bases not matched to a gene: 6. Per germline, CDR1 MGHRA and CDR2 YSYEKL. The length of the CDR3 is 15 residues.

The V call is TRBV7-9, the J call TRBJ1-4, with 9 bases matching TRBD1. The V and J ends lost 2 bases and 6 bases, in that order; junction bases with no gene match: 4. This CDR3 is built from 15 residues. Germline V gives CDR1 SEHNR, CDR2 FQNEAQ (reference sequence). CDR3 protein: CASSLTGGGYEKLFF. The CDR3, as DNA: TGTGCCAGCAGCTTAACAGGGGGCGGCTATGAAAAACTGTTTTTT.

This clone was observed a few times. The rearrangement uses TRBV7-6 and TRBJ2-7; 8 nucleotides match TRBD1. Germline V gene sequence: CDR1 SGHVS, CDR2 FNYEAQ. This CDR3 contains 16 residues. Unmatched junction bases numbered 11, after V lost 2 bases and J lost 5 bases. The CDR3 DNA sequence: TGTGCCAGCAGCTTAAGATCGGGCGACAGGGGCCACGAGCAGTACTTC. Translating it yields CASSLRSGDRGHEQYF.

The V gene is TRBV13, the J gene TRBJ1-1; unclear D gene. Trimming removed 3 bases at V and 2 bases at J, with 7 bases between. CDR3 length: 13 amino acids. In germline, CDR1 is PRHDT, CDR2 FYEKMQ (reference sequence). The CDR3 DNA sequence: TGTGCCAGCAGCTTCAGAGGTAACACTGAAGCTTTCTTT. This translates into CASSFRGNTEAFF. Using reference TRBV13 and TRBJ1-1 for the parts outside the CDR3, the full variable domain is AAGVIQSPRHLIKEKRETATLKCYPIPRHDTVYWYQQGPGQDPQFLISFYEKMQSDKGSIPDRFSAQQFSDYHSELNMSSLELGDSALYFCASSFRGNTEAFFGQGTRLTVV.

The rearrangement joins TRBV15 to TRBJ1-6; the match to TRBD1 covers 10 bases. Germline-derived CDR1 and CDR2 are LNHNV and YYDKDF (reference sequence). The length of the CDR3 is 15 residues. V dropped 0 bases and J dropped 9; count of bases not matched to a gene: 2. DNA of the CDR3: TGTGCCACCAGCAGAGACGGACAGGGGGGTTCACCCCTCCACTTT. Amino acid sequence: CATSRDGQGGSPLHF.

The V call is TRBV7-2, the J call TRBJ2-3; a weak D match, TRBD1 (6 bases). V lost 0 bases and J lost 8, with 15 bases in between. This CDR3 is 15 amino acids long. Germline loops: CDR1 SGHTA, CDR2 FQGNSA. The CDR3 reads CASSLAGALRGTQYF. The CDR3 coding sequence is TGTGCCAGCAGCTTAGCGGGGGCCTTAAGAGGTACGCAGTATTTT.